Presented here are 20 T cell receptor beta chains from one specimen sequenced in a study of T cells in Graves' hyperthyroidism and ophthalmopathy. RNA transcripts were the template for amplifying TCR beta CDR3 regions. The TCR CDR3 was amplified in a first-round RT-PCR using the HTBI primer set. TCRdb passed the multiplex PCR reads through MiXCR, listing each CDR3 protein once. The sample yields under 400,000 distinct CDR3 sequences, roughly 17% seen once. Material for sequencing was blood. These receptors came from a man aged 25-45 years with Graves' hyperthyroidism.

The chain's CDR3 is CASSLAGASDDYGYTF. The CDR3 DNA is TGTGCCAGCAGTTTAGCAGGGGCCTCAGATGACTATGGCTACACCTTC. The gene calls are TRBV27 and TRBJ1-2; tentative D call: TRBD1 (6 bases). CDR3 length equals 16 residues. V lost 2 bases and J 3 bases, leaving 16 bases between the germline ends. Germline lookup yields CDR1 MNHEY and CDR2 SMNVEV (reference sequence).

In this sample, this clonotype turned up many times. The chain recombines TRBV7-9 with TRBJ2-1; D may be TRBD2 (6 bases). Trimming left V 7 bases short and J 3 bases short, with 22 bases between. Germline CDR1 is SEHNR and CDR2 is FQNEAQ (reference sequence). CDR3 length: 17 amino acids. CDR3 in amino acids: CASIHGLGGLNYNEQFF. The CDR3 DNA reads as TGTGCCAGCATCCACGGCCTGGGGGGACTGAACTACAATGAGCAGTTCTTC. Filled out from reference TRBV7-9 and TRBJ2-1, the complete variable domain reads DTGVSQNPRHKITKRGQNVTFRCDPISEHNRLYWYRQTLGQGPEFLTYFQNEAQLEKSRLLSDRFSAERPKGSFSTLEIQRTEQGDSAMYLCASIHGLGGLNYNEQFFGPGTRLTVL.

This clonotype showed up many times. J is TRBJ2-1 and V is TRBV5-8; D is undetermined. The V end was cut by 4 bases, the J end by 9 bases, with 20 bases between. The CDR3 sequence is 15 residues long. Germline V gene sequence: CDR1 SGHTS, CDR2 YDEGEE. The CDR3 loop reads CASSPQALGQGEQFF. The DNA for the CDR3 is TGTGCCAGCAGCCCCCAGGCCTTAGGTCAAGGTGAGCAGTTCTTC.

This clonotype was detected a few times. The chain joins TRBV3-1 to TRBJ2-2; D perhaps matches TRBD2 (6 bases). Trimming stripped 3 bases from V and 5 bases from J, with 16 bases between. This CDR3 comprises 16 residues. Germline V CDR1 and CDR2: LGHDT, YNNKEL (reference sequence). Written as DNA, the CDR3 is TGTGCCAGCAGCCAGATGAAGCCGGGACTTACCGGGGAGCTGTTTTTT. This gives the protein CASSQMKPGLTGELFF.

This clonotype was found many times. The chain carries TRBV18 and TRBJ2-2; perhaps D is TRBD1 or TRBD2 (6 bases each). Trimming pared 2 bases from V and 6 bases from J, leaving 10 bases between. Germline V lookup: CDR1 KGHSH, CDR2 LQKENI. This CDR3 comprises 14 residues. The CDR3 bases are TGTGCCAGCTCACCATCGGGGGCCTCCGGGGAGCTGTTTTTT. Its protein product is CASSPSGASGELFF.

This clonotype was counted at least ten times. For the CDR3, the DNA is TGTGCCAGCCCCTTTCGTTTAGGGGAGCTGTTTTTT. Its translation is CASPFRLGELFF. The chain uses TRBV5-5 and TRBJ2-2; D is unclear. Trimming removed 7 bases from V and 8 bases from J, with 12 bases in between. The CDR3 covers 12 residues. The germline V gene has CDR1 SGHKS and CDR2 YYEKEE (reference sequence). The whole variable domain, filled in from reference TRBV5-5 and TRBJ2-2, reads DAGVTQSPTHLIKTRGQQVTLRCSPISGHKSVSWYQQVLGQGPQFIFQYYEKEERGRGNFPDRFSARQFPNYSSELNVNALLLGDSALYLCASPFRLGELFFGEGSRLTVL.

This clonotype appeared many times. This chain joins TRBV27 and TRBJ1-6, with 7 nucleotides matching TRBD1. V trimming: 5 bases; J trimming: 9 bases; junction bases outside the gene matches: 7. CDR1 is MNHEY, CDR2 SMNVEV, per germline (reference sequence). The CDR3 is 14 amino acids. The CDR3 bases are TGTGCCAGCAGTCAGACAGGGCGCGGTTCACCCCTCCACTTT. Protein: CASSQTGRGSPLHF.

This clonotype was found many times. The V and J genes are TRBV5-6 and TRBJ2-3, with 7 bases lining up with TRBD2. CDR1 is SGHDT and CDR2 is YYEEEE in the germline V gene. This CDR3 region has 16 residues. Trimming at V came to 6 bases and at J to 2 bases, leaving 12 bases not matched to a gene. The CDR3 sequence: CASTPAASGYTDTQYF. The DNA of the CDR3 is TGTGCCAGCACCCCGGCGGCTAGCGGATACACAGATACGCAGTATTTT. The full variable domain, with the rest looked up from reference TRBV5-6 and TRBJ2-3, is DAGVTQSPTHLIKTRGQQVTLRCSPKSGHDTVSWYQQALGQGPQFIFQYYEEEERQRGNFPDRFSGHQFPNYSSELNVNALLLGDSALYLCASTPAASGYTDTQYFGPGTRLTVL.

The gene calls are TRBV12-3 or TRBV12-4 and TRBJ2-2; D remains unclear. Trimming took off 3 bases at V and 2 bases at J, with 10 bases between the two ends. The CDR3 has 15 residues. The CDR3 nucleotides are TGTGCCAGCAGTTTGGGCAGGATAAACACCGGGGAGCTGTTTTTT. Protein product: CASSLGRINTGELFF.

This clonotype has only a few counts. This CDR3 reads CASSGRQGANEQFF. CDR3 DNA sequence: TGCGCCAGCAGTGGAAGGCAGGGGGCCAATGAGCAGTTCTTC. The chain recombines TRBV10-2 with TRBJ2-1; TRBD1 aligns across 8 bases. The V segment lost 4 bases and the J segment 6 bases; nucleotides outside the gene matches: 5. The CDR3 consists of 14 residues. The germline V gene has CDR1 WSHSY and CDR2 SAAADI.

In its sample, this clonotype was seen many times. The chain uses TRBV11-2 and TRBJ1-1, with 9 positions matching TRBD1. The germline V gene has CDR1 SGHAT and CDR2 FQNNGV. V lost 5 bases, J lost 1 base, and 5 bases stayed unmatched. The CDR3 consists of 15 residues. The CDR3 protein is CASSARTGANTEAFF. The CDR3 bases are TGTGCCAGCAGCGCCCGGACAGGGGCGAACACTGAAGCTTTCTTT.

This clonotype has at least ten counts. This chain links TRBV28 with TRBJ2-6; 9 nucleotides line up with TRBD1. V lost 6 bases and J lost 1; bases outside the gene matches: 10. Germline V gives CDR1 MDHEN, CDR2 SYDVKM. The CDR3 is 18 residues long. CDR3 bases: TGTGCCAGCAGCTCTCCCGGCGACAGGGGGTCTGGGGCCAACGTCCTGACTTTC. Translation: CASSSPGDRGSGANVLTF.

This chain joins TRBV7-3 and TRBJ2-3; 8 bases are shared with TRBD2. CDR1 is SGHTA and CDR2 is FQGTGA in the germline V gene. The CDR3 sequence is 16 residues long. V trimming: 2 bases; J trimming: 5 bases; junction bases outside the gene matches: 9. The CDR3 here is CASSLVGRASVDTQYF. As DNA, the CDR3 is TGTGCCAGCAGCTTAGTCGGGAGGGCCTCAGTAGATACGCAGTATTTT. The whole variable domain, remainder taken from reference TRBV7-3 and TRBJ2-3, is GAGVSQTPSNKVTEKGKYVELRCDPISGHTALYWYRQSLGQGPEFLIYFQGTGAADDSGLPNDRFFAVRPEGSVSTLKIQRTERGDSAVYLCASSLVGRASVDTQYFGPGTRLTVL.

This clonotype was seen at least ten times. The rearrangement joins TRBV18 to TRBJ1-1, with D possibly matching TRBD1 (6 bases). CDR1 KGHSH and CDR2 LQKENI come from the germline V gene. With 6 bases removed from V and 6 bases from J, the gap between germline ends came to 14 bases. CDR3 length: 13 amino acids. The CDR3 protein is CASSAGVGPEAFF. In DNA form, the CDR3 reads TGTGCCAGCTCGGCAGGGGTGGGGCCTGAAGCTTTCTTT.

Many counts were recorded for this clonotype. The chain links TRBV20-1 to TRBJ2-3; tentatively, D is TRBD2 (5 bases). In germline, CDR1 is DFQATT, CDR2 SNEGSKA (reference sequence). Deletions cut 3 bases from V and 3 bases from J, with 7 bases between. There are 12 residues in the CDR3. CDR3 protein: CSARWETDTQYF. CDR3 nucleotides: TGCAGTGCTAGGTGGGAGACAGATACGCAGTATTTT.

The chain combines TRBV7-9 with TRBJ2-3; TRBD2 aligns across 10 bases. CDR1 SEHNR and CDR2 FQNEAQ come from the germline V gene (reference sequence). The CDR3 totals 16 residues. J was trimmed by 2 bases and V by 6 bases; bases with no gene match: 8. CDR3 amino acids: CASSLWTSGPTDTQYF. DNA for the CDR3: TGTGCCAGCAGTCTGTGGACTAGCGGCCCCACAGATACGCAGTATTTT.

In its sample, this clonotype was seen many times. The chain is built from TRBV4-1 and TRBJ2-1, with 7 bases matching TRBD1. Germline V lookup: CDR1 MGHRA, CDR2 YSYEKL. The CDR3 is made up of 12 amino acids. The V gene end was trimmed by 4 bases and the J gene end by 10 bases; junction bases not matched to a gene: 4. The DNA for the CDR3 is TGCGCCAGCAGCCCTACAGGGGTAGAGCAGTTCTTC. The encoded protein is CASSPTGVEQFF.

This clonotype was counted ten times or more. This chain connects TRBV12-3 or TRBV12-4 to TRBJ2-1; the match to TRBD2 covers 7 bases. Trimming removed 7 bases from V and 1 base from J; junction bases left unmatched: 7. The CDR3 has 15 amino acids. The CDR3 sequence: CASNLEGGSYNEQFF. The CDR3 bases are TGTGCCAGCAACCTGGAGGGAGGGTCCTACAATGAGCAGTTCTTC.

This clonotype was found once. The gene calls are TRBV19 and TRBJ2-3; 7 positions match TRBD2. Germline assignment: CDR1 LNHDA and CDR2 SQIVND (reference sequence). Germline trimming cut 1 base from V and 5 bases from J; bases unmatched to any gene: 0. This CDR3 has 13 residues. The CDR3 DNA sequence: TGTGCCAGTAGTATAGGGGGGGGAGATACGCAGTATTTT. Its protein product is CASSIGGGDTQYF.

V gene TRBV24-1 combines with J gene TRBJ1-2; D is ambiguous. The CDR3 loop spans 11 amino acids. Germline CDR1 reads KGHDR; CDR2 reads SFDVKD. With 0 bases removed from V and 8 bases from J, the gap between germline ends came to 3 bases. CDR3 nucleotide sequence: TGTGCCACCAGTGATTTGAACGGCTACACCTTC. It codes for CATSDLNGYTF.